These 2 T cell receptor beta chains originate from one sample sequenced in a study of T-cell memory formation after mild COVID-19. Each CDR3 protein gets one entry after TCRdb re-called the 5' RACE reads with MiXCR. Of over 500,000 distinct CDR3 sequences listed, roughly a sixth are singletons. The specimen was PBMCs or a T cell subset sorted from them (not recorded which). The receptors stem from an adult woman who had mild COVID-19 (a few samples of this study predate the infection). Cell type and time point are not known.

This rearrangement joins TRBV30 to TRBJ1-5; D is uncertain. The germline V and J ends were trimmed by 0 bases and 0 bases, with 9 bases remaining between them. Germline V gene sequence: CDR1 GTSNPN, CDR2 SVGIG (reference sequence). The CDR3 length is 15 residues. The CDR3 DNA is TGTGCCTGGAGTGTAAGTCTTGGTAGCAATCAGCCCCAGCATTTT. Translated, it gives CAWSVSLGSNQPQHF.

The chain recombines TRBV5-5 with TRBJ2-2; no firm D call. This CDR3 has 16 residues. In germline, CDR1 is SGHKS, CDR2 YYEKEE (reference sequence). Trimming left V 0 bases short and J 0 bases short, with 9 bases between. CDR3 sequence reads: CASSLDFRPNTGELFF. DNA for the CDR3: TGTGCCAGCAGCTTGGATTTCCGACCGAACACCGGGGAGCTGTTTTTT.